These 19 T cell receptor beta chains were all obtained from the same sample, sequenced in a study of beta chain features in type 1 diabetes. Study conclusions and caveats: People with Type 1 diabetes carried modestly yet significantly shorter TCRB CDR3s in all four CD4+ subsets.

The whole isolated RNA underwent reverse transcription, so sequencing captured expressed TCRB transcripts. Produced via immunoSEQ multiplex PCR; TCRdb's table is partial and in-frame only. The sample comprises roughly 300,000 clones, approximately 10% of which are singletons, and less than 1.2% rests with the top ten. No antigens are known for them. What was sequenced was central memory CD4+ T cells from blood. The receptors were gathered from a man between 25 and 39 years old with type 1 diabetes.

The V and J genes are TRBV5-1 and TRBJ2-3, with a possible D match to TRBD1 (5 bases). Between the trimmed V and J ends, which lost 7 bases and 0 bases, there was a span of 9 bases. This CDR3 contains 13 residues. Germline assignment: CDR1 SGHRS and CDR2 YFSETQ. CDR3 bases: TGCGCCAGCCGACCAGGGAGCACAGATACGCAGTATTTT. This gives the protein CASRPGSTDTQYF.

This clone was recorded a few times. The chain has TRBV7-2 and TRBJ2-7; TRBD1 matches 8 bases. The germline CDR1 and CDR2 sequences are SGHTA and FQGNSA. This CDR3 is 14 amino acids long. J was trimmed by 1 base and V by 3 bases; bases with no gene match: 2. CDR3 protein: CASSFQGASYEQYF. CDR3 coding DNA: TGTGCCAGCAGCTTTCAGGGGGCGTCCTACGAGCAGTACTTC. Using reference TRBV7-2 and TRBJ2-7 for the parts outside the CDR3, the full variable domain is GAGVSQSPSNKVTEKGKDVELRCDPISGHTALYWYRQSLGQGLEFLIYFQGNSAPDKSGLPSDRFSAERTGGSVSTLTIQRTQQEDSAVYLCASSFQGASYEQYFGPGTRLTVT.

The chain uses TRBV30 and TRBJ2-5; tentative D call: TRBD2 (6 bases). Trimming took off 3 bases at V and 5 bases at J, with 7 bases between the two ends. CDR3 length: 11 amino acids. Germline assignment: CDR1 GTSNPN and CDR2 SVGIG (reference sequence). CDR3 amino acids: CAWREGETQYF. DNA of the CDR3: TGTGCCTGGAGGGAGGGGGAGACCCAGTACTTC.

This chain joins TRBV27 and TRBJ1-2, with D possibly matching TRBD1 (6 bases). Trimming shortened V by 8 bases and J by 0 bases, and 16 bases separated the two germline ends. The V gene's germline CDR1 is MNHEY and CDR2 SMNVEV (reference sequence). The length of the CDR3 is 15 residues. Written as DNA, the CDR3 is TGTGCCAGCGGGGGAATGGGGACACCTAACTATGGCTACACCTTC. It specifies CASGGMGTPNYGYTF.

The genes are TRBV5-1 and TRBJ2-1; 9 bases agree with TRBD1. V trimming: 7 bases; J trimming: 7 bases; junction bases outside the gene matches: 6. CDR1 is SGHRS and CDR2 is YFSETQ in the germline V gene. There are 13 residues in the CDR3. Here the CDR3 reads CASAQTGGNEQFF. The CDR3 nucleotides read TGCGCCAGCGCTCAGACAGGGGGAAATGAGCAGTTCTTC.

The V call is TRBV7-9, the J call TRBJ2-1; perhaps TRBD1 as D (5 bases). V lost 4 bases and J lost 7, with 14 bases in between. Per germline, CDR1 SEHNR and CDR2 FQNEAQ (reference sequence). The CDR3 loop spans 14 amino acids. The CDR3 spells CASSWAGFSNEQFF. The CDR3 DNA reads as TGTGCCAGCAGCTGGGCAGGGTTCTCTAATGAGCAGTTCTTC.

This clone was seen a few times. One end of the junction does not line up with germline, which may come from a read error. V usage is TRBV5-6 and J usage is TRBJ2-7; 10 bases align to TRBD1. CDR3 length: 13 amino acids. Germline CDR1 and CDR2: SGHDT and YYEEEE. CDR3 loop: CASRNRDRGGGNF. CDR3 nucleotide sequence: TGTGCCAGCAGGAACCGGGACAGGGGTGGAGGGAACTTC. Based on the CDR3 plus reference TRBV5-6 and TRBJ2-7, the full variable domain is DAGVTQSPTHLIKTRGQQVTLRCSPKSGHDTVSWYQQALGQGPQFIFQYYEEEERQRGNFPDRFSGHQFPNYSSELNVNALLLGDSALYLCASRNRDRGGGNFGPGTRLTVT.

There are a few counts of this clone. The chain recombines TRBV12-5 with TRBJ2-3; 8 nucleotides agree with TRBD1. The J segment lost 3 bases and the V segment lost 6 bases, leaving 8 bases of the junction unmatched. Germline CDR1 reads LGHNT; CDR2 reads FRNRAP. The CDR3 consists of 15 residues. Written as DNA, the CDR3 is TGTGCTAGTGGCTCAGGACAGGGCGGAACAGATACGCAGTATTTT. It codes for CASGSGQGGTDTQYF. The full variable domain, rest sourced from reference TRBV12-5 and TRBJ2-3, is DARVTQTPRHKVTEMGQEVTMRCQPILGHNTVFWYRQTMMQGLELLAYFRNRAPLDDSGMPKDRFSAEMPDATLATLKIQPSEPRDSAVYFCASGSGQGGTDTQYFGPGTRLTVL.

The gene calls are TRBV5-4 and TRBJ2-7, with D tentatively TRBD1 (5 bases). Germline assignment: CDR1 SGHNT and CDR2 YYREEE (reference sequence). V shed 8 bases and J shed 9 bases, with 27 bases lying between them. The CDR3 is 15 residues long. CDR3 sequence: CARLRRGHFPWGQYF. The CDR3 nucleotides read TGTGCCAGACTACGAAGAGGACACTTCCCCTGGGGGCAGTACTTC.

The CDR3 loop is CACGLGGEYTGELFF. CDR3 DNA sequence: TGTGCCTGTGGGTTGGGAGGGGAGTACACCGGGGAGCTGTTTTTT. This rearrangement joins TRBV30 to TRBJ2-2; 7 bases agree with TRBD2. The germline CDR1 and CDR2 sequences are GTSNPN and SVGIG (reference sequence). The CDR3 covers 15 residues. Trimming took 6 bases from V and 3 from J; bases not matched to a gene: 10.

V gene TRBV2 combines with J gene TRBJ1-2; 7 bases align to TRBD1. CDR3 length equals 13 residues. CDR1 SNHLY and CDR2 FYNNEI come from the germline V gene. V lost 6 bases to trimming and J lost 8 bases; unmatched junction nucleotides: 9. The CDR3, as DNA: TGTGCCAGCAGACCGACAGGGAAAGGGGGCTACACCTTC. The encoded protein is CASRPTGKGGYTF.

This clone was seen more than once but under ten times. V gene TRBV7-2 combines with J gene TRBJ2-7; D possibly uses TRBD1 or TRBD2 (5 bases each). The CDR3 covers 12 residues. Germline V gene sequence: CDR1 SGHTA, CDR2 FQGNSA. The germline V and J ends were trimmed by 3 bases and 8 bases, with 11 bases remaining between them. The CDR3 loop is CASSFTGTQQYF. In DNA, the CDR3 is TGTGCCAGCAGCTTCACCGGGACCCAGCAGTACTTC.

The rearrangement joins TRBV2 to TRBJ2-1; the match to TRBD2 covers 7 bases. V lost 0 bases and J lost 4; bases outside the gene matches: 6. The CDR3 is 16 amino acids. Germline assignment: CDR1 SNHLY and CDR2 FYNNEI. The CDR3 sequence is CASSEAGGTLYNEQFF. The DNA for the CDR3 is TGTGCCAGCAGTGAAGCCGGGGGGACCCTTTACAATGAGCAGTTCTTC.

The table lists this clone with a few counts. The V and J genes are TRBV7-2 and TRBJ2-5, with 7 bases lining up with TRBD2. The CDR3 contains 15 residues. Germline V gene sequence: CDR1 SGHTA, CDR2 FQGNSA. V trimming: 6 bases; J trimming: 2 bases; junction bases outside the gene matches: 9. CDR3 DNA: TGTGCCAGCAGGGGCGGGCTAGCGGAGCAAGAGACCCAGTACTTC. Its translation: CASRGGLAEQETQYF.

This clone was found a few times. The V gene is TRBV18, the J gene TRBJ1-6, with a tentative D call TRBD1 (6 bases). The germline V gene encodes CDR1 KGHSH and CDR2 LQKENI. The length of the CDR3 is 15 residues. The ends were cut back, 0 bases at V and 8 bases at J, with 11 bases in the middle. For the CDR3, the DNA is TGTGCCAGCTCACCACCGGGACAAGGGGATTCACCCCTCCACTTT. Its protein is CASSPPGQGDSPLHF.

V usage is TRBV9 and J usage is TRBJ2-2; 11 nucleotides align to TRBD2. There are 16 residues in the CDR3. Germline V gene lookup returns CDR1 SGDLS and CDR2 YYNGEE. V shed 0 bases and J 7 bases; nucleotides not matched to a gene: 5. In DNA form, the CDR3 reads TGTGCCAGCAGCGTAGAGCTAGCGGGGGGTAACGGGGAGCTGTTTTTT. Its translation is CASSVELAGGNGELFF.

In this sample, this clone turned up a few times. V is TRBV18 and J is TRBJ2-2; no clear D. The CDR3 spans 15 residues. Germline CDR1 is KGHSH and CDR2 is LQKENI. The ends were cut back, 3 bases at V and 3 bases at J, with 11 bases in the middle. This CDR3 is CASSPRQPDTGELFF. The CDR3 DNA follows: TGTGCCAGCTCACCGCGGCAGCCCGACACCGGGGAGCTGTTTTTT. Full variable domain (remainder filled in from reference TRBV18 and TRBJ2-2): NAGVMQNPRHLVRRRGQEARLRCSPMKGHSHVYWYRQLPEEGLKFMVYLQKENIIDESGMPKERFSAEFPKEGPSILRIQQVVRGDSAAYFCASSPRQPDTGELFFGEGSRLTVL.

V is TRBV28 and J is TRBJ2-5; perhaps TRBD1 as D (6 bases). The ends were cut back, 3 bases at V and 5 bases at J, with 19 bases in the middle. CDR3 length equals 16 residues. Germline V CDR1 and CDR2: MDHEN, SYDVKM. The CDR3 DNA sequence: TGTGCCAGCAGTTTGGACAGCCCCCCCCTTGGGGAGACCCAGTACTTC. It yields the protein CASSLDSPPLGETQYF. The whole variable domain, filled in from reference TRBV28 and TRBJ2-5, reads DVKVTQSSRYLVKRTGEKVFLECVQDMDHENMFWYRQDPGLGLRLIYFSYDVKMKEKGDIPEGYSVSREKKERFSLILESASTNQTSMYLCASSLDSPPLGETQYFGPGTRLLVL.

In the case of this clone: The same CDR3 also results from other DNA sequences found in this sample. The chain couples TRBV7-2 to TRBJ1-6; no clear D. The CDR3 loop spans 15 amino acids. V was pared by 5 bases and J by 4 bases, with 12 bases between. Germline V gene data show CDR1 as SGHTA and CDR2 as FQGNSA. The CDR3 protein is CASSLGLGYNSPLHF. Written as DNA, the CDR3 is TGTGCCAGCAGCCTCGGGCTGGGGTATAATTCACCCCTCCACTTT.